Presented here are 31 T cell receptor beta chains from one specimen sequenced in a study of graft-versus-host responses after intestinal transplantation. The assay was immunoSEQ multiplex PCR, and TCRdb's table has in-frame clones only and misses some. The top ten hold around 1.5% of the sample, which has around 50,000 clones, about 90% seen once. The input for sequencing was PBMCs, taken 26 days after transplant. The receptors were gathered from a human patient who received an intestinal transplant, so some T cells may come from the graft donor.

This sequence joins TRBV11-2 and TRBJ1-4, with unresolved D. CDR3 length: 14 residues. The V end lost 4 bases, the J end lost 0 bases, and 6 bases lay between the germline ends. CDR1 is SGHAT, CDR2 FQNNGV, per germline. The CDR3 DNA follows: TGTGCCAGCAGCTCAACTTCAACTAATGAAAAACTGTTTTTT. Translation gives CASSSTSTNEKLFF.

In this sample, this clone turned up once. The genes are TRBV6-5 and TRBJ2-2; 10 bases align to TRBD2. The CDR3 sequence is 15 residues long. The V and J ends lost 6 bases and 5 bases, in that order; junction bases with no gene match: 6. Germline V gene data show CDR1 as MNHEY and CDR2 as SVGAGI. CDR3 region: CASRPTSGATGELFF. Here the CDR3 DNA reads TGTGCCAGCAGACCTACTAGCGGGGCGACCGGGGAGCTGTTTTTT.

The chain has TRBV27 and TRBJ2-3; a possible D gene is TRBD2 (5 bases). Germline CDR1 MNHEY, CDR2 SMNVEV (reference sequence). This CDR3 spans 19 amino acids. Trimming removed 5 bases at V and 8 bases at J, with 32 bases between. The CDR3: CASSTRQESGGPSSGTQYF. The CDR3 DNA reads as TGTGCCAGCAGTACCCGCCAAGAGAGCGGAGGCCCATCTAGTGGTACGCAGTATTTT.

V and J are TRBV6-5 and TRBJ1-2; a possible D gene is TRBD1 (5 bases). This CDR3 has 13 residues. The V and J ends lost 5 bases and 6 bases respectively, with 13 bases between them. The germline V gene has CDR1 MNHEY and CDR2 SVGAGI. CDR3 in amino acids: CASSQGAWDGYTF. As DNA, the CDR3 is TGTGCCAGCAGTCAGGGTGCGTGGGATGGCTACACCTTC.

The J gene is TRBJ2-1, the V gene TRBV27; maybe TRBD2 (6 bases). The germline gives CDR1 MNHEY, CDR2 SMNVEV (reference sequence). The V and J ends lost 1 base and 8 bases respectively, with 18 bases between them. This CDR3 spans 16 amino acids. In DNA form, the CDR3 reads TGTGCCAGCAGTTTATACCCCCCCCAGGGAGGCGATGAGCAGTTCTTC. Protein product: CASSLYPPQGGDEQFF.

The rearrangement joins TRBV6-1 to TRBJ2-7; 9 bases are shared with TRBD1. The CDR3 length is 14 residues. The V segment lost 7 bases and the J segment 5 bases; nucleotides outside the gene matches: 9. CDR1 is MNHNS, CDR2 SASEGT, per germline. The CDR3 region is CASTILQGADEQYF. The CDR3 DNA is TGTGCCAGCACCATATTACAGGGGGCTGACGAGCAGTACTTC.

The chain links TRBV2 to TRBJ1-1, with 10 bases lining up with TRBD1. The CDR3 has 16 residues. Trimming at V came to 3 bases and at J to 0 bases, leaving 4 bases not matched to a gene. CDR1 and CDR2 (germline): SNHLY, FYNNEI. CDR3 residues: CASSDSGTGVNTEAFF. CDR3 DNA: TGTGCCAGCAGTGACTCAGGGACAGGGGTGAACACTGAAGCTTTCTTT.

CDR3 DNA sequence: TGTGCCAGCAGCTGGACAGGGGTGGGCAATCAGCCCCAGCATTTT. Its translation: CASSWTGVGNQPQHF. This chain links TRBV5-5 with TRBJ1-5, with 9 bases lining up with TRBD1. J gave up 2 bases and V 3 bases, and 3 bases lay outside the gene matches. The CDR3 runs 15 residues. Germline loops: CDR1 SGHKS, CDR2 YYEKEE (reference sequence).

The rearrangement joins TRBV4-1 to TRBJ2-7; no firm D call. V lost 1 base, J lost 4 bases, and 14 bases lay in between. The CDR3 covers 15 residues. The germline V gene encodes CDR1 MGHRA and CDR2 YSYEKL. DNA for the CDR3: TGCGCCAGCAGCCAAGTTGGAGTCAGTCAATACGAGCAGTACTTC. Residues: CASSQVGVSQYEQYF.

The rearrangement joins TRBV14 to TRBJ1-6, with 9 bases lining up with TRBD1. This CDR3 contains 16 residues. CDR1 and CDR2 (germline): SGHDN, FVKESK. Trimming removed 4 bases from V and 7 bases from J; junction bases left unmatched: 8. CDR3 in amino acids: CASSLITGGPNSPLHF. CDR3 in DNA: TGTGCCAGCAGCCTTATTACAGGGGGCCCAAATTCACCCCTCCACTTT.

This clone was seen a single time. The rearrangement joins TRBV6-6 to TRBJ1-1, with TRBD1 as a possible D gene (5 bases). Trimming removed 2 bases from V and 0 bases from J, with 10 bases in between. The germline V gene encodes CDR1 MNHNY and CDR2 SVGAGI (reference sequence). This CDR3 comprises 15 residues. The CDR3 spells CASSYDRVVNTEAFF. The CDR3 DNA is TGTGCCAGCAGTTACGACAGAGTTGTGAACACTGAAGCTTTCTTT.

The V and J genes are TRBV27 and TRBJ1-5; D is perhaps TRBD1 (5 bases). CDR1 is MNHEY, CDR2 SMNVEV, per germline (reference sequence). CDR3 length: 15 amino acids. Deletions cut 6 bases from V and 4 bases from J, with 16 bases between. CDR3 sequence: CASSPAPRGNQPQHF. The DNA of the CDR3 is TGTGCCAGCAGCCCGGCGCCGCGGGGGAATCAGCCCCAGCATTTT.

The rearrangement links TRBV19 to TRBJ1-5; D call uncertain. V dropped 2 bases and J dropped 1 base, with 9 bases sitting between them. The V gene's germline CDR1 is LNHDA and CDR2 SQIVND (reference sequence). The CDR3 runs to 15 residues. The CDR3 DNA reads TGTGCCAGTAGTATATTTGTCGGGAGCAATCAGCCCCAGCATTTT. It yields the protein CASSIFVGSNQPQHF.

J is TRBJ2-3 and V is TRBV9; 11 bases align to TRBD2. The CDR3 is 16 residues long. V dropped 0 bases and J dropped 6; count of bases not matched to a gene: 6. CDR1 and CDR2 from the germline V gene are SGDLS and YYNGEE. DNA for the CDR3: TGTGCCAGCAGCGTAGGTAGCGGGGGGGCAGAGGATACGCAGTATTTT. This translates into CASSVGSGGAEDTQYF.

CDR3 in amino acids: CASNDGRRDRGEETQYF. CDR3 in DNA: TGTGCCAGCAACGACGGGCGTAGGGACAGGGGGGAGGAGACCCAGTACTTC. The V gene is TRBV6-4, the J gene TRBJ2-5; 11 bases match TRBD1. The ends lost 7 bases at V and 5 bases at J; junction bases unmatched: 15. The CDR3 is 17 residues long. CDR1 MRHNA and CDR2 SNTAGT come from the germline V gene.

This clone has only one observation. The V call is TRBV6-5, the J call TRBJ1-2; 8 bases fit TRBD1. CDR1 and CDR2 (germline): MNHEY, SVGAGI. The CDR3 consists of 14 residues. The ends lost 6 bases at V and 3 bases at J; junction bases unmatched: 6. DNA of the CDR3: TGTGCCAGCAGCCCGACAGGGGTTGACTATGGCTACACCTTC. Translating gives CASSPTGVDYGYTF.

The CDR3 DNA reads as TGTGCCAGCAGCTCTGGACAGGGCTATGGCTACACCTTC. Translating gives CASSSGQGYGYTF. This chain uses TRBV7-9 with TRBJ1-2, with 8 bases that match TRBD1. V was pared by 4 bases and J by 4 bases, with 2 bases of the junction left unmatched. The CDR3 sequence is 13 residues long. Looked up from germline, CDR1 is SEHNR and CDR2 is FQNEAQ (reference sequence).

The CDR3 region has the DNA TGTGCCACCAGCAGCATGCGGACAGCTGACTCTGGAAACACCATATATTTT. Translated, it gives CATSSMRTADSGNTIYF. The chain links TRBV15 to TRBJ1-3, with D possibly TRBD1 on 6 matching bases. The length of the CDR3 is 17 residues. V was clipped by 3 bases and J by 0 bases, with 15 bases between them. Germline CDR1 LNHNV, CDR2 YYDKDF (reference sequence).

The CDR3 here is CASSPNDPGQGYGYTF. CDR3 DNA sequence: TGTGCCAGCAGCCCTAACGACCCGGGACAGGGCTATGGCTACACCTTC. This chain connects TRBV7-8 to TRBJ1-2; 9 nucleotides match TRBD1. The CDR3 covers 16 residues. Losses at the gene ends were 5 bases for V and 4 bases for J; bases not matched to a gene: 11. Germline V gene sequence: CDR1 SGHVS, CDR2 FQNEAQ.

V and J are TRBV7-3 and TRBJ2-3; possibly TRBD2 for D (6 bases). The CDR3 covers 16 residues. Germline V gene sequence: CDR1 SGHTA, CDR2 FQGTGA. V lost 2 bases to trimming and J lost 5 bases, with 17 bases between them. The CDR3 sequence is CASSLDPAGPVDTQYF. The CDR3 bases are TGTGCCAGCAGCTTAGATCCAGCGGGTCCGGTAGATACGCAGTATTTT.

This clone occurred once. The chain couples TRBV4-3 to TRBJ2-1, with 9 bases lining up with TRBD2. Germline assignment: CDR1 LGHNA and CDR2 YSLEER. The J segment lost 8 bases and the V segment lost 1 base, leaving 9 bases of the junction unmatched. This CDR3 spans 16 amino acids. The DNA of the CDR3 is TGCGCCAGCAGCCAAGCCGGGACTAGCAGATTCGATGAGCAGTTCTTC. Amino acid sequence: CASSQAGTSRFDEQFF.

The chain links TRBV7-2 to TRBJ1-2, with D unclear. Germline values: CDR1 SGHTA, CDR2 FQGNSA. The CDR3 has 13 amino acids. Between the trimmed V and J ends, which lost 1 base and 2 bases, there was a span of 5 bases. The CDR3 DNA follows: TGTGCCAGCAGCTTAGGAGGCAACTATGGCTACACCTTC. Protein product: CASSLGGNYGYTF.

This clone showed up just a few times. V usage is TRBV6-5 and J usage is TRBJ1-3; maybe TRBD1 (5 bases). The CDR3 extends over 14 amino acids. V dropped 5 bases and J dropped 4 bases, with 12 bases sitting between them. Germline loops: CDR1 MNHEY, CDR2 SVGAGI. The CDR3 loop reads CASSRDLPGNTIYF. CDR3 coding DNA: TGTGCCAGCAGTAGGGACTTGCCCGGAAACACCATATATTTT.

The gene calls are TRBV11-2 and TRBJ1-6, with 9 nucleotides matching TRBD1. This CDR3 has 15 residues. CDR1 and CDR2 from the germline V gene are SGHAT and FQNNGV. The junction had 6 bases not matched to a gene; V was cut back by 5 bases and J by 7 bases. The CDR3, as DNA: TGTGCCAGCAGCAACCGGGACAGGGTAAATTCACCCCTCCACTTT. Translating it yields CASSNRDRVNSPLHF.

The genes are TRBV11-2 and TRBJ2-5, with D perhaps matching TRBD1 (6 bases). Germline V gene data show CDR1 as SGHAT and CDR2 as FQNNGV. The CDR3 length is 14 residues. V was cut by 1 base and J by 1 base, with 7 bases left in between. The CDR3 bases are TGTGCCAGCAGCTTAGGGACAGTCCAAGAGACCCAGTACTTC. It is translated as CASSLGTVQETQYF.

Written as DNA, the CDR3 is TGCGCCAGCAGCCAAGATCGGACAGGGGTCAATCAGCCCCAGCATTTT. Translation: CASSQDRTGVNQPQHF. The V gene is TRBV4-1, the J gene TRBJ1-5; 9 bases agree with TRBD1. Trimming cost V 0 bases and J 3 bases; bases outside gene matches: 3. The CDR3 length is 16 residues. From germline, CDR1 is MGHRA and CDR2 YSYEKL.

V and J are TRBV19 and TRBJ1-1, with 7 positions matching TRBD1. The V segment lost 4 bases and the J segment 4 bases; nucleotides outside the gene matches: 3. The CDR3 sequence is 13 residues long. Germline V gene data show CDR1 as LNHDA and CDR2 as SQIVND (reference sequence). CDR3: CASSRAGGTEAFF. The CDR3 DNA follows: TGTGCCAGTAGTAGAGCAGGGGGCACTGAAGCTTTCTTT.

In this sample, this clone turned up once. The chain joins TRBV27 to TRBJ2-3; 9 nucleotides agree with TRBD2. The CDR3 sequence is 16 residues long. Germline trimming cut 5 bases from V and 0 bases from J; bases unmatched to any gene: 6. The germline V gene encodes CDR1 MNHEY and CDR2 SMNVEV (reference sequence). The CDR3 DNA sequence: TGTGCCAGCAGTCTGCTAGCGGGGCTTAGCACAGATACGCAGTATTTT. It yields the protein CASSLLAGLSTDTQYF.

The chain recombines TRBV23-1 with TRBJ2-7, with 8 bases matching TRBD1. TRBV23-1 is known as an ORF, though its function is uncertain. After removal of 0 bases from V and 3 bases from J, the junction contained 16 bases not matched to a gene. CDR3 length: 19 amino acids. The CDR3 region has the DNA TGCGCCAGCAGTCAATCCCAGACAGGGGTGGGGGAATGGAGCTACGAGCAGTACGTC. Amino acids: CASSQSQTGVGEWSYEQYV.

V gene TRBV4-1 combines with J gene TRBJ1-1; TRBD1 matches at 8 bases. Germline V gene sequence: CDR1 MGHRA, CDR2 YSYEKL. The CDR3 is 15 amino acids. With V trimmed by 0 bases and J by 4 bases, 4 bases remained unmatched. The CDR3 protein is CASSQDQGAGTEAFF. The CDR3 DNA reads as TGCGCCAGCAGCCAAGATCAGGGGGCGGGCACTGAAGCTTTCTTT.

The CDR3 spells CASSKRTSGEWDSYEQYV. The DNA for the CDR3 is TGTGCCAGCAGCAAACGGACTAGCGGGGAATGGGACTCCTACGAGCAGTACGTC. The chain employs TRBV21-1 and TRBJ2-7; no check of the table's D call, TRBD2, against the DNA was made. TRBV21-1 is a known pseudogene. There are 18 residues in the CDR3.